A selection of T cell receptor beta chains follows, all from one sample in a study of blood T cell repertoires in COVID-19. Only in-frame clones appear in the TCRdb table, and some are missing; sequencing was by immunoSEQ multiplex PCR. This repertoire shows about 250,000 clones, 86% found once; its top ten account for about 3%. Sequenced sample: peripheral blood. Receptors were obtained from a woman aged 25 to 39 with active or convalescent COVID-19. Each CDR3 is given with its conserved first and last residue. A D gene is named only where the DNA matches it firmly. Rows give clone size only sometimes, using once, few, many, or a class for an expanded clone.

D	V	J	size	DNA	CDR3
-	TRBV18	TRBJ2-2	-	TGTGCCAGCTCGCACAGGGCCCGGGCAGTTCGGGACACCGGGGAGCTGTTTTTT	CASSHRARAVRDTGELFF
-	TRBV4-3	TRBJ1-1	-	TGCGCCAGCAGCCAAGACTCCTCGGGCACTGAAGCTTTCTTT	CASSQDSSGTEAFF
TRBD2	TRBV5-1	TRBJ2-1	-	TGCGCCAGTCGGACTAGCGGATTTCTCTCCTACAATGAGCAGTTCTTC	CASRTSGFLSYNEQFF
-	TRBV27	TRBJ1-1	-	TGTGCCAGCAGTTTATCGCTAGGTGAGGATGAAGCTTTCTTT	CASSLSLGEDEAFF
-	TRBV30	TRBJ1-2	-	TGTGCCTGCGAACTTAGCTATGGCTACACCTTC	CACELSYGYTF
-	TRBV7-3	TRBJ2-6	many	TGTGCCAGCAGTCCCCCCGCGTTCTCTGGGGCCAACGTCCTGACTTTC	CASSPPAFSGANVLTF
-	TRBV7-9	TRBJ2-1	-	TGTGCCAGCAGCCCTCGGGAGCAGTTCTTC	CASSPREQFF
-	TRBV7-9	TRBJ2-1	-	TGTGCCAGCAGCTTACTAGGGGGCTACAATGAGCAGTTCTTC	CASSLLGGYNEQFF
TRBD2	TRBV7-3	TRBJ2-1	-	TGTGCCAGCAGCTCCTTTCTAGCGGGGGCTTACAATGAGCAGTTCTTC	CASSSFLAGAYNEQFF
TRBD1	TRBV30	TRBJ2-3	-	TGTGCCTGGAGTGGAAGGACAGGGGGCGCAGATACGCAGTATTTT	CAWSGRTGGADTQYF
-	TRBV30	TRBJ2-7	-	TGTGCCTGGAGGGGGGCCAGGGGTCGGCCCTACGAGCAGTACTTC	CAWRGARGRPYEQYF
TRBD1	TRBV4-3	TRBJ1-4	-	TGCGCCAGCAGCCAATCTACAGGGGAGGCTAATGAAAAACTGTTTTTT	CASSQSTGEANEKLFF
TRBD1	TRBV6-2/TRBV6-3	TRBJ1-1	-	TGTGCCAGCAGTCGCGGGACAGGCTACACTGAAGCTTTCTTT	CASSRGTGYTEAFF
TRBD1	TRBV5-1	TRBJ1-2	-	TGCGCCAGCAGGTTGGGGGACAGGGCCTTAGCTAACTATGGCTACACCTTC	CASRLGDRALANYGYTF
TRBD2	TRBV5-1	TRBJ2-7	-	TGCGCCAGCAGCAAGGAAGTCCAGCGGGACTACGAGCAGTACTTC	CASSKEVQRDYEQYF
-	TRBV27	TRBJ1-6	-	TGTGCCAGCAGTTTGGCGAGGTCACCCCTCCACTTT	CASSLARSPLHF
-	TRBV18	TRBJ1-5	-	TGTGCCAGCTCACCGGGCGGCAGAGGGGGAGATCAGCCCCAGCATTTT	CASSPGGRGGDQPQHF
TRBD2	TRBV4-2	TRBJ2-5	-	TGTGCCAGCAGCCAAGTTACTCTAGCGGGGGGCGAAGTGGGTGAGACCCAGTACTTC	CASSQVTLAGGEVGETQYF
TRBD1	TRBV5-1	TRBJ2-7	-	TGCGCCAGCAGCTTGGGATGGGGACAGGGGGGGTACGAGCAGTACTTC	CASSLGWGQGGYEQYF
-	TRBV5-4	TRBJ1-2	-	TGTGCCAGCAGCTTGGTAGGGAACGGGGGAAATGGCTACACCTTC	CASSLVGNGGNGYTF
TRBD1	TRBV27	TRBJ2-3	-	TGTGCCAGCAGTTTTACGGGGACAGGGTTCCGCTTCACAGATACGCAGTATTTT	CASSFTGTGFRFTDTQYF
TRBD1	TRBV25-1	TRBJ2-1	-	TGTGCCAGCAGTGACTCCCGGCGGGGACAGGGTTATAATGAGCAGTTCTTC	CASSDSRRGQGYNEQFF
TRBD1	TRBV2	TRBJ1-2	-	TGTGCCAGCAGTGAAGAGGGCGGGACAGGGTACTATGGCTACACCTTC	CASSEEGGTGYYGYTF
-	TRBV9	TRBJ2-1	-	TGTGCCAGCAGCGTCCAACTACACTCCTACAATGAGCAGTTCTTC	CASSVQLHSYNEQFF
-	TRBV27	TRBJ2-4	-	TGTGCCAGCAGTCCCCCAAGACAGGCCAAAAACATTCAGTACTTC	CASSPPRQAKNIQYF
-	TRBV29-1	TRBJ2-1	-	TGCAGCGGTAAAAACAATGAGCAGTTCTTC	CSGKNNEQFF
TRBD1	TRBV7-2	TRBJ2-7	-	TGTGCCAGCAGCTCGGGGACAGGGTCATTCAACGAGCAGTACTTC	CASSSGTGSFNEQYF
-	TRBV6-1	TRBJ2-2	-	TGTGCCAGCTTTCGGGAGAACACCGGGGAGCTGTTTTTT	CASFRENTGELFF
-	TRBV12-3/TRBV12-4	TRBJ2-6	-	TGTGCCATTCGGTCTGGGGCCAACGTCCTGACTTTC	CAIRSGANVLTF
-	TRBV19	TRBJ2-5	-	TGTGCCAGTAGCCCGCCGAGCGGGACTAGGACAGGGACCCAGTACTTC	CASSPPSGTRTGTQYF
TRBD1	TRBV28	TRBJ1-2	-	TGTGCCAGCAGTTATGGGACAGGGATTACTAACTATGGCTACACCTTC	CASSYGTGITNYGYTF
TRBD2	TRBV6-4	TRBJ2-1	few	TGTGCCAGCAGCACCGGACTAGCGGGGAATGAGCAGTTCTTC	CASSTGLAGNEQFF
-	TRBV7-2	TRBJ2-1	-	TGTGCCAGCAGCTTTTTGTCCGGGGATGAGCAGTTCTTC	CASSFLSGDEQFF
TRBD1	TRBV6-5	TRBJ2-7	-	TGTGCCAGCAGTCTAAATGGACAGGGCCGCGACGAGCAGTACTTC	CASSLNGQGRDEQYF
-	TRBV12-3/TRBV12-4	TRBJ1-5	-	TGTGCCAGCAGTTTTCAGACAAATCAGCCCCAGCATTTT	CASSFQTNQPQHF
-	TRBV3-1/TRBV3-2	TRBJ1-2	-	TGTGCCAGCAGCCCCGCAGGGAGGAATGGCTACACCTTC	CASSPAGRNGYTF
TRBD1	TRBV30	TRBJ1-2	-	TGTGCCTGGACCGGGACAGGGGGGCCTTATGGCTACACCTTC	CAWTGTGGPYGYTF
-	TRBV7-2	TRBJ1-2	once	TGTGCCAGCAGCTTAGAACAGGGAGTGGGCTACACCTTC	CASSLEQGVGYTF
TRBD1	TRBV7-3	TRBJ2-1	-	TGTGCCAGCAGTTCCGGACAGGGGATAACCAATGAGCAGTTCTTC	CASSSGQGITNEQFF
TRBD1	TRBV6-7	TRBJ2-5	-	TGTGCCAGCAGTTTGGACAGGGGGCAAGAGACCCAGTACTTC	CASSLDRGQETQYF
-	TRBV7-9	TRBJ2-1	-	TGTGCCAGCAGCTTAGAGACGGGCAATGAGCAGTTCTTC	CASSLETGNEQFF
-	TRBV5-4	TRBJ2-2	-	TGTGCCAGCAGCTCCAAGGGGGCCGGGGAGCTGTTTTTT	CASSSKGAGELFF
-	TRBV3-1/TRBV3-2	TRBJ2-5	-	TGTGCCAGCAGCCAAGCTCTGTATAGTTTGGAGACCCAGTACTTC	CASSQALYSLETQYF
-	TRBV7-3	TRBJ2-2	-	TGTGCCAGCAGCGGTGACAGGAACACCGGGGAGCTGTTTTTT	CASSGDRNTGELFF
-	TRBV5-6	TRBJ2-6	once	TGTGCCAGCAGCCCTGTCCCGGGACAAAGCTCTGGGGCCAACGTCCTGACTTTC	CASSPVPGQSSGANVLTF
TRBD1	TRBV7-9	TRBJ2-3	-	TGTGCCAGCAGCAGATGGACAGGGAAGGATACGCAGTATTTT	CASSRWTGKDTQYF